Below, 20 T cell receptor beta chains from the same sample are listed, as sequenced in a study of tumor-infiltrating lymphocytes in localized non-small cell lung cancer (dated by TCRdb to the early 2020s). Library preparation employed the immunoSEQ multiplex PCR assay. This is the immuneACCESS table as TCRdb keeps it, with only in-frame sequences that have V and J called. A part of the clones is gone; compared with another copy, unresolved V genes explain less than half, and the rest is unexplained. Recorded for this sample are approximately 9,000 clones; around four fifths of them occurred a single time. 6.9% of the sample goes to the ten largest clones. Sequencing used uninvolved lung tissue not adjacent to the tumor. These receptors all stem from a human donor with non-small cell lung cancer.

V and J are TRBV7-2 and TRBJ2-7; 9 nucleotides align to TRBD2. CDR1 is SGHTA and CDR2 is FQGNSA in the germline V gene. The V and J ends lost 4 bases and 7 bases, in that order; junction bases with no gene match: 5. This CDR3 region has 13 residues. CDR3 residues: CASSSSGVGEQYF. CDR3 sequence (DNA): TGTGCCAGCAGCTCTAGCGGGGTCGGGGAGCAGTACTTC.

The chain recombines TRBV7-8 with TRBJ1-1; D unresolved. V was cut by 1 base and J by 0 bases, with 21 bases left in between. Germline V gives CDR1 SGHVS, CDR2 FQNEAQ. There are 19 residues in the CDR3. CDR3 residues: CASSLGAPNKGRVNTEAFF. CDR3 nucleotides: TGTGCCAGCAGCTTAGGAGCCCCCAACAAAGGAAGGGTGAACACTGAAGCTTTCTTT.

The chain couples TRBV27 to TRBJ1-2; 7 nucleotides match TRBD1. V trimming: 6 bases; J trimming: 3 bases; junction bases outside the gene matches: 7. This CDR3 has 14 amino acids. The germline V gene has CDR1 MNHEY and CDR2 SMNVEV (reference sequence). CDR3 sequence (DNA): TGTGCCAGCAGCCCTCTCGACAGGGACTATGGCTACACCTTC. Protein product: CASSPLDRDYGYTF.

This chain links TRBV7-9 with TRBJ2-3, with D uncertain. Trimming took 2 bases from V and 8 from J, leaving 14 bases between them. CDR1 SEHNR and CDR2 FQNEAQ come from the germline V gene (reference sequence). This CDR3 has 14 residues. CDR3 region: CASSLSQGQVTQYF. The DNA for the CDR3 is TGTGCCAGCAGCTTATCTCAAGGGCAGGTTACGCAGTATTTT.

The chain combines TRBV27 with TRBJ2-1; 9 bases match TRBD1. The J segment lost 9 bases and the V segment lost 2 bases, leaving 11 bases of the junction unmatched. Germline V gene lookup returns CDR1 MNHEY and CDR2 SMNVEV (reference sequence). This CDR3 is 16 amino acids long. The CDR3 DNA follows: TGTGCCAGCAGTTTAATCGGGACAGGGACTGGGGGTGAGCAGTTCTTC. Translation gives CASSLIGTGTGGEQFF.

The CDR3 region has the DNA TGTGCCAGCAGCTTCGAAGAGACCCAGTACTTC. It translates to CASSFEETQYF. The chain links TRBV5-4 to TRBJ2-5, with D unresolved. Trimming stripped 2 bases from V and 3 bases from J, with 2 bases between. The CDR3 is 11 residues long. Germline CDR1 and CDR2: SGHNT and YYREEE (reference sequence).

The chain combines TRBV10-3 with TRBJ2-3, with TRBD2 identical over 9 bases. The CDR3 loop spans 18 amino acids. Trimming took 2 bases from V and 1 from J; bases not matched to a gene: 10. Germline values: CDR1 ENHRY, CDR2 SYGVKD. CDR3 loop: CAISELLEASGGTDTQYF. Written as DNA, the CDR3 is TGTGCCATCAGTGAGCTTCTCGAGGCTAGCGGGGGCACAGATACGCAGTATTTT.

This CDR3 reads CASSAGLAYSYEQYF. The CDR3, as DNA: TGTGCCAGCAGCGCAGGACTAGCCTACTCCTACGAGCAGTACTTC. The chain couples TRBV7-2 to TRBJ2-7; the match to TRBD2 covers 8 bases. Germline loops: CDR1 SGHTA, CDR2 FQGNSA. The CDR3 spans 15 residues. J was trimmed by 0 bases and V by 5 bases; bases with no gene match: 6.

The genes are TRBV6-5 and TRBJ2-1; TRBD2 matches at 7 bases. V gave up 7 bases and J gave up 4 bases; unmatched junction bases: 10. This CDR3 spans 15 amino acids. CDR1 and CDR2 (germline): MNHEY, SVGAGI. CDR3 sequence: CASIPPGGGYNEQFF. Here the CDR3 DNA reads TGTGCCAGCATTCCTCCGGGCGGGGGTTACAATGAGCAGTTCTTC.

Only one count was recorded for this clone. The V gene is TRBV11-2, the J gene TRBJ2-1, with D perhaps TRBD1 (6 bases). Trimming took off 1 base at V and 12 bases at J, with 13 bases between the two ends. In germline, CDR1 is SGHAT, CDR2 FQNNGV. The CDR3 extends over 13 amino acids. The DNA for the CDR3 is TGTGCCAGCAGCTTAGGCGTCGGACAGACGCAGTTCTTC. Translating gives CASSLGVGQTQFF.

In its sample, this clone was seen a few times. This CDR3 is CASSLGGRNIQYF. Written as DNA, the CDR3 is TGTGCCAGCAGCCTGGGAGGCCGAAACATTCAGTACTTC. The V and J genes are TRBV5-8 and TRBJ2-4, with D perhaps matching TRBD2 (6 bases). Per the germline V gene, CDR1 is SGHTS and CDR2 is YDEGEE. Trimming took off 4 bases at V and 6 bases at J, with 11 bases between the two ends. CDR3 length equals 13 residues.

Comments on this clone: Its ends do not fully match the called genes, so a read error is possible. The chain recombines TRBV7-7 with TRBJ2-5, with D possibly matching TRBD2 (5 bases). Germline lookup yields CDR1 SSHAT and CDR2 FNYEAQ (reference sequence). The CDR3 covers 13 residues. CDR3 sequence: CASSLTRPETQYF. CDR3 bases: TGTGCTAGCAGCTTAACTAGACCGGAGACCCAGTACTTC.

This clone showed up just once. The chain has TRBV6-6 and TRBJ2-7; 11 bases are a match to TRBD2. This CDR3 has 14 amino acids. Germline-derived CDR1 and CDR2 are MNHNY and SVGAGI (reference sequence). V was pared by 6 bases and J by 5 bases, with 6 bases of the junction left unmatched. The CDR3 protein is CASSPSGRSNEQYF. The CDR3 DNA sequence: TGTGCCAGCAGCCCTAGCGGGAGGTCCAACGAGCAGTACTTC.

The V gene is TRBV9, the J gene TRBJ2-4; 8 bases map to TRBD2. Trimming took 4 bases from V and 5 from J; bases not matched to a gene: 8. Germline CDR1 reads SGDLS; CDR2 reads YYNGEE. The CDR3 runs to 15 residues. The CDR3 nucleotides are TGTGCCAGCAGCTCTTACTCGGGGGGGGAAAACATTCAGTACTTC. It translates to CASSSYSGGENIQYF.

The genes are TRBV5-6 and TRBJ1-2; 7 nucleotides line up with TRBD1. V trimming: 0 bases; J trimming: 4 bases; junction bases outside the gene matches: 12. Germline values: CDR1 SGHDT, CDR2 YYEEEE. This CDR3 comprises 17 residues. CDR3 loop: CASSLVRGQALTYGYTF. The CDR3 DNA follows: TGTGCCAGCAGCTTGGTAAGGGGGCAGGCCTTAACCTATGGCTACACCTTC.

The rearrangement links TRBV28 to TRBJ1-5; 8 bases are a match to TRBD1. The germline V gene encodes CDR1 MDHEN and CDR2 SYDVKM. The CDR3 sequence is 16 residues long. V lost 5 bases to trimming and J lost 5 bases; unmatched junction nucleotides: 11. CDR3 amino acids: CASSITGGYGHQPQHF. The CDR3 nucleotides read TGTGCCAGCAGTATAACAGGGGGATACGGACATCAGCCCCAGCATTTT.

J is TRBJ2-5 and V is TRBV5-8, with 10 nucleotides matching TRBD2. V shed 1 base and J 1 base; nucleotides not matched to a gene: 1. CDR1 is SGHTS, CDR2 YDEGEE, per germline. The CDR3 length is 15 residues. As DNA, the CDR3 is TGTGCCAGCAGCTTGCTAGCGGGGGTCCAAGAGACCCAGTACTTC. This codes for CASSLLAGVQETQYF.

This chain joins TRBV30 and TRBJ1-5; D uncertain. Per germline, CDR1 GTSNPN and CDR2 SVGIG (reference sequence). CDR3 length: 14 amino acids. The V end lost 1 base, the J end lost 3 bases, and 10 bases lay between the germline ends. CDR3: CAWSATVVNQPQHF. CDR3 DNA: TGTGCCTGGAGTGCCACAGTGGTCAATCAGCCCCAGCATTTT.

This clone was detected a few times. The chain couples TRBV7-3 to TRBJ1-1; 8 bases fit TRBD1. The CDR3 totals 13 residues. V lost 5 bases and J lost 4; bases outside the gene matches: 3. Germline CDR1 and CDR2: SGHTA and FQGTGA. CDR3 region: CASSTQGGTEAFF. In nucleotides, the CDR3 is TGTGCCAGCAGCACACAGGGGGGCACTGAAGCTTTCTTT.

As DNA, the CDR3 is TGCGCCAGCAGTGAGTCTGGAGAACAGCCCCAGCATTTT. It yields the protein CASSESGEQPQHF. The V and J genes are TRBV10-2 and TRBJ1-5; D is ambiguous. Trimming shortened V by 0 bases and J by 7 bases, and 7 bases separated the two germline ends. The CDR3 is 13 residues long. Germline CDR1 is WSHSY and CDR2 is SAAADI.